Reported below is one T cell receptor (beta chain). This record comes from a study of blood T cell repertoires in COVID-19. About the research overall: Samples came from the United States, Italy and Spain, spanning acute and convalescent COVID-19. Sources were T cells, B-cell-depleted T cells, or PBMCs; the material itself was cDNA or gDNA.

As originally analysed: Amplification from reference gene primers served as the basis for estimated nucleated cell counts. Profiled with immunoSEQ multiplex PCR; TCRdb holds only in-frame clones, not every one. For V, J and clone size, that table is used; D and trimming come from the DNA. The sample yields roughly 49,000 clones, roughly 87% seen once. CDR3 length: 12 residues. Germline V lookup: CDR1 SNHLY, CDR2 FYNNEI. Trimming left V 9 bases short and J 6 bases short, with 12 bases between. Sequenced sample: peripheral blood. The J gene is TRBJ2-1, the V gene TRBV2; perhaps TRBD1 as D (6 bases). This sequence originates from a man in his sixties with active COVID-19. In nucleotides, the CDR3 is TGTGCCAGTCGGACAGAGACCAATGAGCAGTTCTTC. This encodes CASRTETNEQFF.